The 28 T cell receptor beta chains given below trace back to one sample, sequenced in a study of blood T cell repertoires in COVID-19 (dated by TCRdb to 2018 to 2021). Libraries came from the immunoSEQ multiplex PCR assay. Imported from immuneACCESS, the table was reduced by TCRdb to in-frame sequences with V and J called. These copies leave out some clones; in studies compared against another copy, an unresolved V gene accounts for under half, and the cause of the remainder is not known. The sample table records under 250,000 clones; approximately 83% of these occur just once. The ten largest account for around 2% of the sample. Sequenced sample: peripheral blood. These TCRs come from a man younger than 40 who had recovered from COVID-19.

V usage is TRBV4-1 and J usage is TRBJ1-2; 9 bases fit TRBD1. The V gene end was trimmed by 1 base and the J gene end by 3 bases; junction bases not matched to a gene: 9. The CDR3 sequence is 17 residues long. Germline CDR1 and CDR2: MGHRA and YSYEKL. As DNA, the CDR3 is TGCGCCAGCAGCCAAGCCGAGGGACAGGGCTTTGACTATGGCTACACCTTC. It is translated as CASSQAEGQGFDYGYTF.

This sequence joins TRBV28 and TRBJ1-4, with 7 nucleotides matching TRBD1. The CDR3 is 13 amino acids. Looked up from germline, CDR1 is MDHEN and CDR2 is SYDVKM. Trimming at V came to 8 bases and at J to 7 bases, leaving 7 bases not matched to a gene. The CDR3 spells CASSTDRSEKLFF. As DNA, the CDR3 is TGTGCCAGCTCCACGGACAGGAGTGAAAAACTGTTTTTT. The full variable domain, in which reference TRBV28 and TRBJ1-4 provide the parts outside the CDR3, is DVKVTQSSRYLVKRTGEKVFLECVQDMDHENMFWYRQDPGLGLRLIYFSYDVKMKEKGDIPEGYSVSREKKERFSLILESASTNQTSMYLCASSTDRSEKLFFGSGTQLSVL.

The chain joins TRBV28 to TRBJ2-3, with D tentatively TRBD2 (7 bases). Germline loops: CDR1 MDHEN, CDR2 SYDVKM. This CDR3 is built from 14 residues. V gave up 6 bases and J gave up 6 bases, with 16 bases separating them. The CDR3: CASRKLGGADTQYF. The CDR3 nucleotides are TGTGCCAGCAGAAAGTTGGGGGGGGCGGATACGCAGTATTTT.

This chain uses TRBV29-1 with TRBJ1-5; maybe TRBD1 (5 bases). The V end was cut by 6 bases, the J end by 0 bases, with 12 bases between. Germline CDR1 reads SQVTM; CDR2 reads ANQGSEA. CDR3 length: 14 amino acids. DNA of the CDR3: TGCAGCGTCGCACAGGATTATAGCAATCAGCCCCAGCATTTT. Translation: CSVAQDYSNQPQHF.

As concerns this clone: The sample contains more than one DNA sequence encoding this CDR3. The V and J genes are TRBV20-1 and TRBJ2-5, with D unresolved. Between the trimmed V and J ends, which lost 3 bases and 2 bases, there was a span of 4 bases. CDR3 length: 11 residues. Germline V CDR1 and CDR2: DFQATT, SNEGSKA (reference sequence). CDR3 loop: CSARRQETQYF. The CDR3 DNA sequence: TGCAGTGCTAGGAGGCAAGAGACCCAGTACTTC.

The V gene is TRBV28, the J gene TRBJ2-3; TRBD1 matches at 8 bases. V shed 4 bases and J 3 bases; nucleotides not matched to a gene: 6. The CDR3 is 15 residues long. In germline, CDR1 is MDHEN, CDR2 SYDVKM. CDR3: CASSSRGRGTDTQYF. CDR3 coding DNA: TGTGCCAGCAGTTCCAGGGGGCGCGGAACAGATACGCAGTATTTT.

The chain recombines TRBV19 with TRBJ2-7; D might be TRBD2 (5 bases). The V end lost 8 bases, the J end lost 4 bases, and 12 bases lay between the germline ends. The V gene's germline CDR1 is LNHDA and CDR2 SQIVND (reference sequence). This CDR3 is built from 12 residues. The DNA for the CDR3 is TGTGCCAGTGGGCCGGGGTCATACGAGCAGTACTTC. Translating it yields CASGPGSYEQYF.

This chain connects TRBV21-1 to TRBJ2-2; the DNA was not compared with TRBD2, the D call given in the table. TRBV21-1 is deemed a pseudogene. This CDR3 region has 18 residues. The CDR3 sequence is CASSKALWAGLNTGELFF. DNA of the CDR3: TGTGCCAGCAGCAAAGCTTTATGGGCCGGACTGAACACCGGGGAGCTGTTTTTT.

This clone was recorded only once. This sequence joins TRBV21-1 and TRBJ2-3; TRBD2 is the table's D call, not checked against the DNA. TRBV21-1 is classified as a pseudogene. The CDR3 runs to 17 residues. For the CDR3, the DNA is TGTGCCAGCAGCAAGGGTGGTCTAGCGGCTTTTCCAGATACGCAGTATTTT. This translates into CASSKGGLAAFPDTQYF.

The chain employs TRBV15 and TRBJ1-4; D not resolved. In germline, CDR1 is LNHNV, CDR2 YYDKDF (reference sequence). Trimming left V 5 bases short and J 0 bases short, with 10 bases between. This CDR3 region has 15 residues. CDR3 coding DNA: TGTGCCACCAGCCAATGGGCCGCAACTAATGAAAAACTGTTTTTT. It encodes CATSQWAATNEKLFF.

The rearrangement uses TRBV25-1 and TRBJ2-1, with a tentative D call TRBD1 (6 bases). The CDR3 contains 14 residues. The germline gives CDR1 MGHDK, CDR2 SYGVNS. V shed 3 bases and J shed 6 bases, with 12 bases lying between them. The CDR3 protein is CASSDTGFTNEQFF. DNA for the CDR3: TGTGCCAGCAGTGACACAGGGTTTACCAATGAGCAGTTCTTC.

The V gene is TRBV19, the J gene TRBJ2-3; 10 bases map to TRBD1. Germline assignment: CDR1 LNHDA and CDR2 SQIVND (reference sequence). This CDR3 region has 19 residues. Trimming removed 3 bases from V and 3 bases from J; junction bases left unmatched: 15. The CDR3 DNA reads TGTGCCAGTAGTATGCTGCGTCGTGCGGGACAGGGGTTTACAGATACGCAGTATTTT. It translates to CASSMLRRAGQGFTDTQYF.

The J gene is TRBJ1-2, the V gene TRBV6-5; TRBD1 is a possible D gene (6 bases). Trimming removed 8 bases at V and 6 bases at J, with 16 bases between. This CDR3 comprises 13 residues. Germline V CDR1 and CDR2: MNHEY, SVGAGI. CDR3 loop: CASGGMIHDGYTF. CDR3 DNA: TGTGCCAGCGGGGGCATGATTCACGATGGCTACACCTTC.

The chain combines TRBV27 with TRBJ2-2; D ambiguous. The CDR3 runs 10 residues. V shed 11 bases and J shed 6 bases, with 7 bases lying between them. CDR1 is MNHEY and CDR2 is SMNVEV in the germline V gene (reference sequence). The CDR3 bases are TGTGCCCGGCGGTCCGGGGAGCTGTTTTTT. Protein product: CARRSGELFF.

The rearrangement uses TRBV27 and TRBJ1-4; 7 bases line up with TRBD1. V dropped 7 bases and J dropped 6; count of bases not matched to a gene: 8. CDR3 length: 14 amino acids. Germline CDR1 and CDR2: MNHEY and SMNVEV (reference sequence). The CDR3 sequence is CASKDPTGYEKLFF. The CDR3 DNA follows: TGTGCCAGCAAAGACCCGACAGGGTATGAAAAACTGTTTTTT.

Note on this clone: A much bigger clone sits one base away, suggesting this may be a read error. The rearrangement links TRBV5-1 to TRBJ1-1; possible D gene TRBD1, 6 bases. Germline values: CDR1 SGHRS, CDR2 YFSETQ. V lost 0 bases and J lost 1, with 7 bases in between. The CDR3 extends over 14 amino acids. The CDR3 DNA follows: TGCGCCAGCAGCTTGGGACAGGAGAACACTGAAGCTTTCTTT. Protein product: CASSLGQENTEAFF.

J is TRBJ2-5 and V is TRBV6-5, with D possibly matching TRBD2 (6 bases). This CDR3 comprises 16 residues. Trimming stripped 0 bases from V and 5 bases from J, with 16 bases between. In germline, CDR1 is MNHEY, CDR2 SVGAGI. The CDR3 sequence is CASSYSIGRGGETQYF. CDR3 DNA sequence: TGTGCCAGCAGTTACTCGATAGGGCGGGGTGGGGAGACCCAGTACTTC.

The gene calls are TRBV3-1 (or the pseudogene TRBV3-2) and TRBJ2-7, with 11 bases fitting TRBD2. In germline, CDR1 is LGHDT, CDR2 YNNKEL (reference sequence). The CDR3 sequence is 15 residues long. Trimming removed 4 bases from V and 2 bases from J; junction bases left unmatched: 4. The DNA of the CDR3 is TGTGCCAGCAGCCCGGGACTAGCGGACACCTACGAGCAGTACGTC. Encoded protein: CASSPGLADTYEQYV.

This clone was recorded only once. The V gene is TRBV10-1, the J gene TRBJ2-2, with 8 bases lining up with TRBD2. The CDR3 spans 14 residues. Germline V gene lookup returns CDR1 WNHNN and CDR2 SYGVQD (reference sequence). V lost 10 bases, J lost 0 bases, and 4 bases stayed unmatched. The CDR3 bases are TGCGCCACTCGGGAGGGAGCGAACACCGGGGAGCTGTTTTTT. Encoded protein: CATREGANTGELFF.

The rearrangement uses TRBV28 and TRBJ1-5; 10 nucleotides match TRBD1. V dropped 5 bases and J dropped 7; count of bases not matched to a gene: 8. This CDR3 is built from 15 residues. CDR1 MDHEN and CDR2 SYDVKM come from the germline V gene. The CDR3 here is CASSTSTGGEQPQHF. CDR3 nucleotides: TGTGCCAGCAGTACATCGACAGGGGGCGAACAGCCCCAGCATTTT.

The rearrangement links TRBV28 to TRBJ1-2, with D perhaps TRBD1 (5 bases). Trimming stripped 4 bases from V and 9 bases from J, with 18 bases between. The CDR3 has 14 residues. Germline V CDR1 and CDR2: MDHEN, SYDVKM. In nucleotides, the CDR3 is TGTGCCAGCAGTTCGGCCGGGACTCACGGGAGCTACACCTTC. It is translated as CASSSAGTHGSYTF.

This clone was found many times. The chain has TRBV5-1 and TRBJ2-7, with 7 bases identical to TRBD2. The germline CDR1 and CDR2 sequences are SGHRS and YFSETQ. J lost 6 bases, V lost 7 bases, and 7 bases had no gene match. This CDR3 has 12 residues. The CDR3 region is CASSPRGGEQYF. Here the CDR3 DNA reads TGCGCCAGCTCCCCCCGCGGGGGCGAGCAGTACTTC.

The chain has TRBV15 and TRBJ2-3; TRBD2 aligns across 9 bases. The germline V gene encodes CDR1 LNHNV and CDR2 YYDKDF (reference sequence). V dropped 2 bases and J dropped 4; count of bases not matched to a gene: 10. CDR3 length equals 17 residues. CDR3 nucleotide sequence: TGTGCCACCAGCAGAAAGCGGGGGGCCGGAACTGCAGATACGCAGTATTTT. It encodes CATSRKRGAGTADTQYF.

DNA of the CDR3: TGTGCCAGCAGCCCGAAACAAATGCCCTACGAGCAGTACGTC. It is translated as CASSPKQMPYEQYV. The chain combines TRBV28 with TRBJ2-7; D is uncertain. Per the germline V gene, CDR1 is MDHEN and CDR2 is SYDVKM. The length of the CDR3 is 14 residues. The V end lost 6 bases, the J end lost 2 bases, and 14 bases lay between the germline ends.

This chain connects TRBV12-3 or TRBV12-4 to TRBJ2-5; D is perhaps TRBD2 (5 bases). V was clipped by 8 bases and J by 0 bases, with 10 bases between them. The CDR3 consists of 13 residues. CDR3 bases: TGTGCCAGCGGCCGTAGCGACCAAGAGACCCAGTACTTC. This gives the protein CASGRSDQETQYF.

The rearrangement joins TRBV12-3 or TRBV12-4 to TRBJ1-3, with TRBD1 identical over 8 bases. This CDR3 spans 13 amino acids. With V trimmed by 6 bases and J by 5 bases, 3 bases remained unmatched. The DNA of the CDR3 is TGTGCCAGCAGCGGACAGGGTAGAAACACCATATATTTT. Encoded protein: CASSGQGRNTIYF.

The rearrangement uses TRBV4-1 and TRBJ1-1; TRBD1 matches at 7 bases. This CDR3 has 15 amino acids. J was trimmed by 3 bases and V by 4 bases; bases with no gene match: 8. Germline assignment: CDR1 MGHRA and CDR2 YSYEKL. Written as DNA, the CDR3 is TGCGCCAGCAGCCCGGGACAGAGCTTCTACACTGAAGCTTTCTTT. It specifies CASSPGQSFYTEAFF.

The chain carries TRBV7-9 and TRBJ2-3, with 8 bases matching TRBD2. The CDR3 loop spans 15 amino acids. Per the germline V gene, CDR1 is SEHNR and CDR2 is FQNEAQ (reference sequence). Trimming at V came to 5 bases and at J to 5 bases, leaving 9 bases not matched to a gene. CDR3: CASSPFGGGRDTQYF. The CDR3 DNA reads TGTGCCAGCAGCCCCTTTGGCGGGGGGAGAGATACGCAGTATTTT.